This is a list of T cell receptor beta chains from one sample in a study of long-term antiretroviral therapy in people with HIV. Generated by immunoSEQ multiplex PCR, the TCRdb table keeps only in-frame clones and is missing some. The table lists nearly 30,000 clones, approximately 90% of them singletons. Sequenced material: unsorted PBMCs, taken 3.2 years before starting antiretroviral therapy. Every receptor here comes from a man aged 50-59 years with HIV. The CDR3 runs from the conserved cysteine through the conserved F or W. Fields, in order: V gene, D gene, clone size, J gene, CDR3 DNA, CDR3 protein. D genes are given only for firm matches. Clone size is given for some rows only: seen once, a few or many times, or a class if the clone is expanded.

v_call: TRBV5-1
d_call: TRBD2
clone_size: NA
j_call: TRBJ2-5
cdr3_nt: TGCGCCAGCAGCACTAGCGGTCTTCAAGAGACCCAGTACTTC
cdr3_aa: CASSTSGLQETQYF

v_call: TRBV13
d_call: NA
clone_size: once
j_call: TRBJ1-3
cdr3_nt: TGTGCCAGCAGCTTACAGAGTCCCTCTGGAAACACCATATATTTT
cdr3_aa: CASSLQSPSGNTIYF

v_call: TRBV5-6
d_call: TRBD1
clone_size: NA
j_call: TRBJ1-5
cdr3_nt: TGTGCCAGCAGCTTAACCGGACAGGGAGTGTATCAGCCCCAGCATTTT
cdr3_aa: CASSLTGQGVYQPQHF

v_call: TRBV5-1
d_call: NA
clone_size: NA
j_call: TRBJ1-1
cdr3_nt: TGCGCCAGCAGCTTGTATTCTGGGGGAGGAAACACTGAAGCTTTCTTT
cdr3_aa: CASSLYSGGGNTEAFF

v_call: TRBV6-5
d_call: NA
clone_size: once
j_call: TRBJ1-2
cdr3_nt: TGTGCCAGCAGTTACTCCACCAATTTACAGGGCTATGGCTACACCTTC
cdr3_aa: CASSYSTNLQGYGYTF

v_call: TRBV6-5
d_call: NA
clone_size: NA
j_call: TRBJ1-1
cdr3_nt: TGTGCCAGCAGGGGAGGCGGCGGGGTGGGAACTGAAGCTTTCTTT
cdr3_aa: CASRGGGGVGTEAFF

v_call: TRBV28
d_call: NA
clone_size: NA
j_call: TRBJ1-1
cdr3_nt: TGTGCCAGCTATAGGAACACTGAAGCTTTCTTT
cdr3_aa: CASYRNTEAFF

v_call: TRBV7-3
d_call: NA
clone_size: NA
j_call: TRBJ2-3
cdr3_nt: TGTGCCAGCAGCGACCGCACAGATACGCAGTATTTT
cdr3_aa: CASSDRTDTQYF

v_call: TRBV5-5
d_call: TRBD2
clone_size: NA
j_call: TRBJ2-7
cdr3_nt: TGTGCCAGCAGCTTGAGGCTAGCGGGAGGGCCGGGCTCCTACGAGCAGTACTTC
cdr3_aa: CASSLRLAGGPGSYEQYF

v_call: TRBV10-3
d_call: NA
clone_size: once
j_call: TRBJ2-1
cdr3_nt: TGTGCCATCAGTGCCCGGGGGCTACGGGGTGAGCAGTTCTTC
cdr3_aa: CAISARGLRGEQFF

v_call: TRBV7-8
d_call: TRBD2
clone_size: once
j_call: TRBJ2-1
cdr3_nt: TGTGCCAGCAGCTCCGCATTAGCGGGGTCCCACAATGAGCAGTTCTTC
cdr3_aa: CASSSALAGSHNEQFF

v_call: TRBV19
d_call: TRBD1
clone_size: NA
j_call: TRBJ1-5
cdr3_nt: TGTGCCAGTAGTATGGGAGAGGGGGCCCATCAGCCCCAGCATTTT
cdr3_aa: CASSMGEGAHQPQHF

v_call: TRBV5-1
d_call: TRBD1
clone_size: once
j_call: TRBJ2-7
cdr3_nt: TGCGCCAGCAGCTTAGGCACAGGGGGCTACGAGCAGTACTTC
cdr3_aa: CASSLGTGGYEQYF